This T cell receptor beta chain stems from a study of blood T cell repertoires in COVID-19. Turning to the study itself: Nucleic acid was either cDNA or gDNA, and it came from T cells, B-cell-depleted T cells, or PBMCs.

Per the germline V gene, CDR1 is MNHEY and CDR2 is SVGAGI. This CDR3 has 15 amino acids. V lost 5 bases to trimming and J lost 6 bases; unmatched junction nucleotides: 6. As handled by the study authors: Amplification with reference gene primers provided the estimates of nucleated cell counts. The data were produced by immunoSEQ multiplex PCR, yet TCRdb's version contains in-frame clones alone and is incomplete. That table supplies the V and J calls and clone size; D and trimming were determined from the DNA. The sample lists roughly 410,000 clones; around 91% were seen once. Specimen: peripheral blood. The chain carries TRBV6-5 and TRBJ1-6, with 8 bases lining up with TRBD1. This receptor was obtained from a middle-aged woman with COVID-19, enrolled during active disease. For the CDR3, the DNA is TGTGCCAGCAGTAGAGACAGGGGAACTAATTCACCCCTCCACTTT. Its protein is CASSRDRGTNSPLHF.